This T cell receptor beta chain originates from a study of blood T cell repertoires in COVID-19. The overall study: Acute and convalescent COVID-19 specimens originated in the United States, Italy and Spain. From T cells, B-cell-depleted T cells, or PBMCs came the material, which was cDNA or gDNA.

Per the study methods: Estimated nucleated cell counts came from reference gene primer amplification. The assay was immunoSEQ multiplex PCR, and TCRdb's table has in-frame clones only and misses some. V, J and clone size are those of that table, while D and trimming were read from the DNA. The sample holds roughly 140,000 clones, 81% seen once. With 0 bases removed from V and 7 bases from J, the gap between germline ends came to 12 bases. Germline CDR1 and CDR2: GTSNPN and SVGIG (reference sequence). The CDR3 is 13 residues long. This receptor was identified in a human donor with acute or convalescent COVID-19. The donor label of this sample is uncertain. The sample comprised peripheral blood. The J gene is TRBJ2-5, the V gene TRBV30; tentatively, D is TRBD2 (6 bases). CDR3 sequence reads: CAWSVGGMGTQYF. The CDR3 DNA is TGTGCCTGGAGTGTGGGGGGAATGGGGACCCAGTACTTC.